One and the same sample provided the 20 T cell receptor beta chains below, sequenced in a study of CD8 T cells in ankylosing spondylitis. Study observations and caveats: Ankylosing spondylitis blood appeared to be characterized by a TCR beta motif of eight highly homologous variants.

Via MiXCR, TCRdb re-called the 5' RACE reads, giving one row per CDR3 protein. The data contain approximately 540,000 distinct CDR3 sequences, more than 9.5% of them singletons. No antigen has been identified for these receptors. Source material: blood, either unsorted or a sorted T cell fraction (not recorded which). These receptors all stem from a male donor with ankylosing spondylitis.

Many counts were recorded for this clonotype. The chain is built from TRBV18 and TRBJ2-4; 7 bases line up with TRBD2. In germline, CDR1 is KGHSH, CDR2 LQKENI. The CDR3 consists of 15 residues. V was pared by 1 base and J by 4 bases, with 4 bases of the junction left unmatched. For the CDR3, the DNA is TGTGCCAGCTCACCACTCGGGCGGGAGAAAAACATTCAGTACTTC. It codes for CASSPLGREKNIQYF.

The genes are TRBV7-2 and TRBJ2-3, with D hard to call. V lost 7 bases and J lost 5, with 10 bases in between. Germline V CDR1 and CDR2: SGHTA, FQGNSA. The CDR3 length is 12 residues. The CDR3 here is CASTIVGDTQYF. As DNA, the CDR3 is TGTGCCAGCACTATAGTTGGAGATACGCAGTATTTT.

This chain links TRBV5-1 with TRBJ2-3; D may correspond to TRBD1 or TRBD2 (5 bases each). This CDR3 comprises 15 residues. The germline V gene has CDR1 SGHRS and CDR2 YFSETQ. V lost 1 base and J lost 0, with 9 bases in between. The CDR3 region is CASSLQGESTDTQYF. CDR3 bases: TGCGCCAGCAGCTTGCAGGGAGAGAGCACAGATACGCAGTATTTT.

The J gene is TRBJ1-4, the V gene TRBV29-1; 7 bases are shared with TRBD1. From germline, CDR1 is SQVTM and CDR2 ANQGSEA. This CDR3 comprises 14 residues. Unmatched junction bases numbered 10, after V lost 6 bases and J lost 6 bases. This CDR3 is CSVPKGDSDEKLFF. The CDR3 DNA follows: TGCAGCGTCCCAAAGGGGGACAGCGATGAAAAACTGTTTTTT.

V and J are TRBV5-1 and TRBJ2-1; D is possibly TRBD2 (5 bases). CDR1 and CDR2 (germline): SGHRS, YFSETQ. V lost 0 bases and J 12 bases, leaving 16 bases between the germline ends. The CDR3 is made up of 14 amino acids. The CDR3 protein is CASSLGRREIGQFF. In nucleotides, the CDR3 is TGCGCCAGCAGCTTGGGTAGAAGGGAGATCGGGCAGTTCTTC.

This chain connects TRBV6-5 to TRBJ2-5, with D maybe TRBD2 (6 bases). V dropped 2 bases and J dropped 5 bases, with 12 bases sitting between them. The CDR3 loop spans 14 amino acids. Germline CDR1 and CDR2: MNHEY and SVGAGI. The CDR3 DNA sequence: TGTGCCAGCAGTTACCGAGGGGCGGGGGAGACCCAGTACTTC. Translation gives CASSYRGAGETQYF.

V usage is TRBV5-1 and J usage is TRBJ2-2, with D maybe TRBD2 (5 bases). Germline-derived CDR1 and CDR2 are SGHRS and YFSETQ. V lost 0 bases to trimming and J lost 3 bases, with 21 bases between them. The CDR3 extends over 19 amino acids. For the CDR3, the DNA is TGCGCCAGCAGCTTGGGATTACGCGGACTGGATAGTTACACCGGGGAGCTGTTTTTT. This gives the protein CASSLGLRGLDSYTGELFF.

This clonotype was found a few times. V usage is TRBV5-1 and J usage is TRBJ2-3; D ambiguous. Trimming took off 1 base at V and 6 bases at J, with 12 bases between the two ends. The germline CDR1 and CDR2 sequences are SGHRS and YFSETQ. The CDR3 extends over 14 amino acids. CDR3 protein: CASSLSDPWDTQYF. DNA for the CDR3: TGCGCCAGCAGCTTGTCCGACCCATGGGATACGCAGTATTTT.

In its sample, this clonotype was seen many times. Relative to the germline gene, one junction end is altered; a read error may explain this. The gene calls are TRBV5-1 and TRBJ1-1; TRBD1 agrees at 11 bases. The germline V gene encodes CDR1 SGHRS and CDR2 YFSETQ. The CDR3 loop spans 14 amino acids. DNA for the CDR3: TGTGCCAGCAGCTTAGGGACAGGGGGAACTGAAGCTTTCTTT. This encodes CASSLGTGGTEAFF.

This clonotype was seen a handful of times. The J gene is TRBJ1-4, the V gene TRBV2; TRBD1 matches 8 bases. The CDR3 contains 14 residues. Germline V gene lookup returns CDR1 SNHLY and CDR2 FYNNEI. Trimming at V came to 8 bases and at J to 7 bases, leaving 9 bases not matched to a gene. The CDR3 sequence is CASLEDRVSEKLFF. The CDR3, as DNA: TGTGCCAGCCTGGAGGACAGGGTATCTGAAAAACTGTTTTTT.

The CDR3 DNA follows: TGTGCCACCAGTGATATTCCGGAGGGCAAGGAGACCCAGTACTTC. It codes for CATSDIPEGKETQYF. The chain links TRBV24-1 to TRBJ2-5; D possibly corresponds to TRBD2 (6 bases). Germline V gene sequence: CDR1 KGHDR, CDR2 SFDVKD. CDR3 size: 15 residues. V lost 3 bases and J 5 bases, leaving 15 bases between the germline ends.

This clonotype has only a few counts. This chain links TRBV20-1 with TRBJ2-7, with D tentatively TRBD1 (5 bases). Trimming stripped 0 bases from V and 9 bases from J, with 15 bases between. CDR3 length: 13 amino acids. CDR1 and CDR2 (germline): DFQATT, SNEGSKA (reference sequence). The CDR3 bases are TGCAGTGCTAGAGATCTAGGGGCGGCTGTGCAGTACGTC. Its protein is CSARDLGAAVQYV.

V is TRBV7-7 and J is TRBJ2-1, with TRBD2 identical over 11 bases. The CDR3 is made up of 16 amino acids. After removal of 0 bases from V and 7 bases from J, the junction contained 5 bases not matched to a gene. The germline V gene has CDR1 SSHAT and CDR2 FNYEAQ (reference sequence). This CDR3 is CASSLAGTSGGNEQFF. The CDR3 bases are TGTGCCAGCAGCTTAGCCGGCACTAGCGGGGGTAATGAGCAGTTCTTC.

This clonotype was counted only a few times. V is TRBV3-1 and J is TRBJ2-4, with D possibly being TRBD2 (6 bases). Germline V gives CDR1 LGHDT, CDR2 YNNKEL (reference sequence). V gave up 4 bases and J gave up 7 bases, with 23 bases separating them. The CDR3 contains 17 residues. The CDR3 reads CASSPKRPTGTVNIQYF. As DNA, the CDR3 is TGTGCCAGCAGCCCCAAGCGACCTACCGGGACTGTTAACATTCAGTACTTC.

This clonotype was counted a few times. The chain employs TRBV5-1 and TRBJ1-1; 9 bases map to TRBD1. Germline trimming cut 0 bases from V and 4 bases from J; bases unmatched to any gene: 4. This CDR3 contains 15 residues. Per germline, CDR1 SGHRS and CDR2 YFSETQ. CDR3 region: CASSLGDRDATEAFF. CDR3 nucleotide sequence: TGCGCCAGCAGCTTGGGGGACAGGGATGCCACTGAAGCTTTCTTT.

This clonotype was picked up a small number of times. V usage is TRBV5-1 and J usage is TRBJ1-6; possibly TRBD1 for D (5 bases). Germline CDR1 reads SGHRS; CDR2 reads YFSETQ. V lost 1 base and J 7 bases, leaving 12 bases between the germline ends. The CDR3 is 15 amino acids. The CDR3 sequence is CASSLTAGLNSPLHF. The CDR3 region has the DNA TGCGCCAGCAGCTTGACGGCAGGGCTGAATTCACCCCTCCACTTT.

This clonotype appeared a few times. The rearrangement joins TRBV15 to TRBJ2-5; the D gene is possibly TRBD2 (5 bases). The CDR3 runs 14 residues. V lost 1 base to trimming and J lost 4 bases, with 10 bases between them. Per the germline V gene, CDR1 is LNHNV and CDR2 is YYDKDF (reference sequence). The CDR3 region has the DNA TGTGCCACCAGCAGAGTGCCTAGCCGAGAGACCCAGTACTTC. Encoded protein: CATSRVPSRETQYF.

The chain uses TRBV7-8 and TRBJ2-3; D remains unclear. The CDR3 extends over 12 amino acids. From germline, CDR1 is SGHVS and CDR2 FQNEAQ. V dropped 4 bases and J dropped 14 bases, with 16 bases sitting between them. CDR3: CASSSAVAEWYF. In nucleotides, the CDR3 is TGTGCCAGCAGCTCGGCCGTTGCCGAGTGGTATTTT.

This chain connects TRBV18 to TRBJ2-1; no definite D call. Looked up from germline, CDR1 is KGHSH and CDR2 is LQKENI. The germline V and J ends were trimmed by 3 bases and 4 bases, with 7 bases remaining between them. The CDR3 spans 13 residues. CDR3 residues: CASSPPIYNEQFF. The CDR3 DNA reads as TGTGCCAGCTCACCCCCAATATACAATGAGCAGTTCTTC.

This clonotype was counted between two and nine times. The V gene is TRBV29-1, the J gene TRBJ2-5; the D gene is possibly TRBD1 (5 bases). The CDR3 runs 14 residues. Deletions cut 5 bases from V and 1 base from J, with 14 bases between. Germline values: CDR1 SQVTM, CDR2 ANQGSEA. CDR3 nucleotide sequence: TGCAGCGTTATCGGACACCGATCCCAAGAGACCCAGTACTTC. Its protein is CSVIGHRSQETQYF.